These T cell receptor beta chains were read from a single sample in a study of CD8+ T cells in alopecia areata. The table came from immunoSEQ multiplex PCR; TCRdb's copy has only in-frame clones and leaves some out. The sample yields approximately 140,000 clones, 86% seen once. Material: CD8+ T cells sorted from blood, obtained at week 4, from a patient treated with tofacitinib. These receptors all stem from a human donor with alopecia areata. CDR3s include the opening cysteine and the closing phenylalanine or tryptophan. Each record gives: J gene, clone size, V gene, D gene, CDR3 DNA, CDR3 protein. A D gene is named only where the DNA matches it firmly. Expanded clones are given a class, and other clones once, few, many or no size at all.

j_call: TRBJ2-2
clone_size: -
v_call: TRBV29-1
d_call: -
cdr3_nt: TGCAGCGTTGAACCGGACCGAGACTGGATGGTGGACACCGGGGAGCTGTTTTTT
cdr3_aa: CSVEPDRDWMVDTGELFF

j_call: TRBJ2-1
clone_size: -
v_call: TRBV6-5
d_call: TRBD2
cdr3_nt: TGTGCCAGCAGGATACTAGCGGGAACCCACAATGAGCAGTTCTTC
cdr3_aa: CASRILAGTHNEQFF

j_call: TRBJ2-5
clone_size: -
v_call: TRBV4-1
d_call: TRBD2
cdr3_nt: TGCGCCAGCAGCGAGGGGCTAGCGGGAGGCAAACAAGAGACCCAGTACTTC
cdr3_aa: CASSEGLAGGKQETQYF

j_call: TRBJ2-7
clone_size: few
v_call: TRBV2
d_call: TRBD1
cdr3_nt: TGTGCCAGCACGGGGACAGGGAGCTCCTACGAGCAGTACTTC
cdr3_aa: CASTGTGSSYEQYF

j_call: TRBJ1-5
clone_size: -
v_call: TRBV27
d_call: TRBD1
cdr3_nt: TGTGCCAGCAGCCTAACCGGGACAGAGTTACAGCCCCAGCATTTT
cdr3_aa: CASSLTGTELQPQHF

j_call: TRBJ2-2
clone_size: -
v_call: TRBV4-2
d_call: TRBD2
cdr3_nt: TGTGCCAGCAGCCAAGATCTTCTAGCGGGGGGTATCGGGGAGCTGTTTTTT
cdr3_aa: CASSQDLLAGGIGELFF

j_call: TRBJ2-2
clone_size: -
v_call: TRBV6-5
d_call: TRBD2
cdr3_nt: TGTGCCAGCAGTTTGACTAGCGGGGGGGCCGCCGGGGAGCTGTTTTTT
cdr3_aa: CASSLTSGGAAGELFF

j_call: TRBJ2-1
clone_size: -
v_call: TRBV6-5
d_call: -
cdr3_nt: TGTGCCAGCAGTTCCGGGGTTAGGGATGAGCAGTTCTTC
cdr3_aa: CASSSGVRDEQFF

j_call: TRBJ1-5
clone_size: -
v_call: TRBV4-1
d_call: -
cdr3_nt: TGCGCCAGCAGCCAAGTTCTGGGCCACGGTCAGCCCCAGCATTTT
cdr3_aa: CASSQVLGHGQPQHF

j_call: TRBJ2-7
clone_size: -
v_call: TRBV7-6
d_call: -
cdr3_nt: TGTGCCAGCAGCCTCGGTACAGGGAGCGAGCAGTACTTC
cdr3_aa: CASSLGTGSEQYF

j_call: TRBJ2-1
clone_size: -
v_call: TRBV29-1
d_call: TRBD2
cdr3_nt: TGCAGCGTTGAATTAGCGGGACCGAAGGTTGGGCTATACAATGAGCAGTTCTTC
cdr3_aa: CSVELAGPKVGLYNEQFF

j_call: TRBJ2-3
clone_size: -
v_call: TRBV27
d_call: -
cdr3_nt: TGTGCCAGCAGGGCTTACAATACGCAGTATTTT
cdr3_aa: CASRAYNTQYF

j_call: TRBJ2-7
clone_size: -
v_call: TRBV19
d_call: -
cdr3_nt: TGTGCCAGTAGTCCGGGACACTCAACCTACGAGCAGTACTTC
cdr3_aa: CASSPGHSTYEQYF